This TCR beta chain is from a study of T cell responses to AZD1222 COVID-19 vaccine. Overall study: Pooling of second doses given at about 4 or about 12 weeks was done.

This clone occurred a few times. Profiled with immunoSEQ multiplex PCR; TCRdb holds only in-frame clones, not every one. The top ten hold more than 8% of the sample, which has about 99,000 clones, approximately 88% seen once. The germline gives CDR1 ENHRY, CDR2 SYGVKD. V was clipped by 7 bases and J by 7 bases, with 13 bases between them. The CDR3 sequence is 13 residues long. The clonotype comes from an adult in good health. The starting material was peripheral blood, obtained on day 0 of AZD1222 vaccination. V is TRBV10-3 and J is TRBJ1-4, with a tentative D call TRBD1 (5 bases). The CDR3 region has the DNA TGTGCCATCAAAGGTCAGGGTGGTGAAAAACTGTTTTTT. Encoded protein: CAIKGQGGEKLFF.